These 30 T cell receptor beta chains were sequenced from one sample in a study of blood T cell repertoires in COVID-19. Generated by immunoSEQ multiplex PCR, the TCRdb table keeps only in-frame clones and is missing some. The repertoire holds fewer than 450,000 clones, with more than 70% as singletons. Source material: peripheral blood. These receptors originate from a woman aged 50 to 60 with COVID-19, enrolled during active disease.

This rearrangement joins TRBV5-4 to TRBJ2-1, with D possibly matching TRBD2 (6 bases). Between the trimmed V and J ends, which lost 1 base and 7 bases, there was a span of 12 bases. CDR3 length: 14 residues. Looked up from germline, CDR1 is SGHNT and CDR2 is YYREEE (reference sequence). As DNA, the CDR3 is TGTGCCAGCAGCTTGAGCCATGGGGGGAATGAGCAGTTCTTC. Translated, it gives CASSLSHGGNEQFF.

The chain has TRBV25-1 and TRBJ1-2; the D is unclear. The germline gives CDR1 MGHDK, CDR2 SYGVNS. The CDR3 consists of 12 residues. The V end lost 3 bases, the J end lost 6 bases, and 8 bases lay between the germline ends. The CDR3 loop is CASSESSDGYTF. The CDR3 DNA reads as TGTGCCAGCAGTGAGAGCTCGGATGGCTACACCTTC.

The chain couples TRBV5-1 to TRBJ2-3; TRBD1 is a possible D gene (7 bases). The CDR3 contains 19 residues. V was shortened by 3 bases and J by 3 bases, with 26 bases between the two germline ends. The germline V gene encodes CDR1 SGHRS and CDR2 YFSETQ. CDR3 amino acids: CASSSGLSGGTVRTDTQYF. The CDR3 nucleotides read TGCGCCAGCAGCTCCGGACTCTCGGGCGGGACAGTTCGGACAGATACGCAGTATTTT.

This clone appeared a few times. The chain is built from TRBV2 and TRBJ1-2; 7 bases line up with TRBD1. Germline values: CDR1 SNHLY, CDR2 FYNNEI. V lost 8 bases and J lost 3; bases outside the gene matches: 9. This CDR3 has 14 amino acids. The CDR3 is CASLGGQFHYGYTF. The CDR3 nucleotides are TGTGCCAGCTTAGGGGGACAGTTTCACTATGGCTACACCTTC. Variable domain in full (rest from reference TRBV2 and TRBJ1-2): EPEVTQTPSHQVTQMGQEVILRCVPISNHLYFYWYRQILGQKVEFLVSFYNNEISEKSEIFDDQFSVERPDGSNFTLKIRSTKLEDSAMYFCASLGGQFHYGYTFGSGTRLTVV.

This clone is a singleton in its sample. The same CDR3 arises from other DNA sequences in this sample as well. The chain employs TRBV7-2 and TRBJ2-1, with TRBD1 identical over 10 bases. The CDR3 runs 13 residues. CDR1 is SGHTA and CDR2 is FQGNSA in the germline V gene. J gave up 7 bases and V 3 bases, and 0 bases lay outside the gene matches. CDR3 DNA sequence: TGTGCCAGCAGCTTGGGACAGGGGAATGAGCAGTTCTTC. Residues: CASSLGQGNEQFF.

The chain links TRBV18 to TRBJ1-5, with 8 bases lining up with TRBD1. The V segment lost 2 bases and the J segment 1 base; nucleotides outside the gene matches: 16. This CDR3 comprises 20 residues. CDR1 and CDR2 from the germline V gene are KGHSH and LQKENI. CDR3 nucleotide sequence: TGTGCCAGCTCACCAGTACCGCGACAGGGGAGTAGTATGAGCAATCAGCCCCAGCATTTT. Its protein is CASSPVPRQGSSMSNQPQHF.

This sequence joins TRBV5-6 and TRBJ2-3; 10 positions agree with TRBD1. CDR1 SGHDT and CDR2 YYEEEE come from the germline V gene. With V trimmed by 4 bases and J by 4 bases, 3 bases remained unmatched. This CDR3 spans 14 amino acids. The CDR3 nucleotides are TGTGCCAGCAGCCGGGACAGGGGAGCAGATACGCAGTATTTT. It is translated as CASSRDRGADTQYF.

J is TRBJ2-5 and V is TRBV9; TRBD1 matches at 7 bases. The germline V gene encodes CDR1 SGDLS and CDR2 YYNGEE. The trim removed 3 bases at V and 1 base at J, leaving 6 bases unmatched. This CDR3 contains 15 residues. CDR3 nucleotide sequence: TGTGCCAGCAGCGGAGAGGGGGCGACCCAAGAGACCCAGTACTTC. As protein: CASSGEGATQETQYF.

At least ten counts were recorded for this clone. The rearrangement links TRBV9 to TRBJ1-5; TRBD1 aligns across 9 bases. Germline loops: CDR1 SGDLS, CDR2 YYNGEE. The CDR3 is made up of 15 amino acids. V gave up 0 bases and J gave up 2 bases; unmatched junction bases: 0. The CDR3 DNA reads TGTGCCAGCAGCGTAGGACAGGGGGGCAATCAGCCCCAGCATTTT. This encodes CASSVGQGGNQPQHF.

J is TRBJ2-2 and V is TRBV14, with a tentative D call TRBD2 (5 bases). The CDR3 totals 15 residues. CDR1 and CDR2 from the germline V gene are SGHDN and FVKESK. V lost 3 bases, J lost 4 bases, and 12 bases lay in between. This CDR3 is CASSHLSGVTGELFF. The CDR3, as DNA: TGTGCCAGCAGCCATCTTTCCGGGGTCACCGGGGAGCTGTTTTTT. Filled out from reference TRBV14 and TRBJ2-2, the complete variable domain reads EAGVTQFPSHSVIEKGQTVTLRCDPISGHDNLYWYRRVMGKEIKFLLHFVKESKQDESGMPNNRFLAERTGGTYSTLKVQPAELEDSGVYFCASSHLSGVTGELFFGEGSRLTVL.

This rearrangement joins TRBV5-1 to TRBJ2-3; possible D gene TRBD2, 7 bases. Looked up from germline, CDR1 is SGHRS and CDR2 is YFSETQ. V lost 3 bases and J 5 bases, leaving 13 bases between the germline ends. The CDR3 sequence is 14 residues long. The CDR3 loop is CASSSEGGLDTQYF. For the CDR3, the DNA is TGCGCCAGCAGCTCGGAGGGGGGGTTAGATACGCAGTATTTT.

The chain couples TRBV23-1 to TRBJ1-1; 9 bases match TRBD1. TRBV23-1 is reported as an ORF; its role is uncertain. V lost 4 bases to trimming and J lost 4 bases; unmatched junction nucleotides: 10. The CDR3 has 16 amino acids. The CDR3 sequence: CASSPLRDRVSTEAFF. The CDR3 nucleotides read TGCGCCAGCAGTCCCCTGAGGGACAGGGTGAGCACTGAAGCTTTCTTT.

This clone is a singleton in its sample. The chain is built from TRBV2 and TRBJ1-1; TRBD1 matches 10 bases. The CDR3 extends over 12 amino acids. Germline CDR1 and CDR2: SNHLY and FYNNEI. Trimming removed 6 bases from V and 5 bases from J; junction bases left unmatched: 0. The CDR3: CASRGQGTEAFF. CDR3 DNA: TGTGCCAGCAGGGGACAGGGGACTGAAGCTTTCTTT.

This clone was detected once. The chain combines TRBV27 with TRBJ2-1; 7 nucleotides line up with TRBD1. The CDR3 loop spans 13 amino acids. V was clipped by 5 bases and J by 10 bases; unmatched bases: 8. The germline V gene encodes CDR1 MNHEY and CDR2 SMNVEV (reference sequence). This CDR3 is CASSANRGDEQFF. The CDR3 DNA sequence: TGTGCCAGCAGTGCGAACAGGGGTGACGAGCAGTTCTTC.

The chain carries TRBV28 and TRBJ2-2; TRBD2 aligns across 8 bases. The V gene's germline CDR1 is MDHEN and CDR2 SYDVKM. V lost 9 bases and J lost 5; bases outside the gene matches: 26. The CDR3 is made up of 20 amino acids. CDR3 loop: CARGPRWASGYTSRTGELFF. Written as DNA, the CDR3 is TGTGCCAGGGGACCTCGTTGGGCTAGCGGGTATACTTCCCGGACCGGGGAGCTGTTTTTT.

This sequence joins TRBV24-1 and TRBJ2-3, with a possible D match to TRBD2 (5 bases). Germline V gene sequence: CDR1 KGHDR, CDR2 SFDVKD. The CDR3 extends over 13 amino acids. Trimming cost V 3 bases and J 6 bases, with 9 bases left between them. CDR3 nucleotides: TGTGCCACCAGTGATCATGGGGAGGATACGCAGTATTTT. Its translation is CATSDHGEDTQYF.

In the case of this clone: Other DNA sequences in the same sample also yield this CDR3. The rearrangement joins TRBV19 to TRBJ2-7; tentatively, D is TRBD1 (5 bases). Per germline, CDR1 LNHDA and CDR2 SQIVND (reference sequence). CDR3 length equals 12 residues. V lost 5 bases and J lost 2, with 7 bases in between. The DNA for the CDR3 is TGTGCCAGTAGTCAGGGTACCTACGAGCAGTACTTC. Amino acids: CASSQGTYEQYF. Full variable domain (outside the CDR3, taken from reference TRBV19 and TRBJ2-7): DGGITQSPKYLFRKEGQNVTLSCEQNLNHDAMYWYRQDPGQGLRLIYYSQIVNDFQKGDIAEGYSVSREKKESFPLTVTSAQKNPTAFYLCASSQGTYEQYFGPGTRLTVT.

This rearrangement joins TRBV6-6 to TRBJ1-6; D possibly corresponds to TRBD1 (6 bases). The V end lost 5 bases, the J end lost 7 bases, and 24 bases lay between the germline ends. The germline V gene has CDR1 MNHNY and CDR2 SVGAGI (reference sequence). The CDR3 is 18 amino acids. CDR3 region: CASSPIPWGPLGNSPLHF. CDR3 in DNA: TGTGCCAGCAGTCCAATTCCATGGGGGCCTCTGGGGAATTCACCCCTCCACTTT.

The chain couples TRBV9 to TRBJ2-2; 11 bases fit TRBD1. Per the germline V gene, CDR1 is SGDLS and CDR2 is YYNGEE. The V and J ends lost 3 bases and 4 bases, in that order; junction bases with no gene match: 8. The CDR3 has 17 amino acids. The CDR3 nucleotides read TGTGCCAGCAGCGGCCCTCCGGGGACAGGGGGCACCGGGGAGCTGTTTTTT. Translation: CASSGPPGTGGTGELFF.

This clone was found a few times. The V and J genes are TRBV5-6 and TRBJ1-4; 10 positions match TRBD1. CDR1 is SGHDT, CDR2 YYEEEE, per germline. The CDR3 extends over 19 amino acids. V shed 1 base and J 2 bases; nucleotides not matched to a gene: 11. For the CDR3, the DNA is TGTGCCAGCAGCTTGTTCGCGGGACAGGGGTTTGCGACTAATGAAAAACTGTTTTTT. Its protein product is CASSLFAGQGFATNEKLFF.

This clone is a singleton in its sample. The chain links TRBV27 to TRBJ1-2; D gene uncertain. This CDR3 is 13 amino acids long. From germline, CDR1 is MNHEY and CDR2 SMNVEV (reference sequence). V lost 4 bases and J 2 bases, leaving 8 bases between the germline ends. CDR3 bases: TGTGCCAGCAGTTGGCGGGGAAACTATGGCTACACCTTC. Translating gives CASSWRGNYGYTF.

V is TRBV6-5 and J is TRBJ1-4, with TRBD1 matching 7 bases. V lost 6 bases to trimming and J lost 10 bases; unmatched junction nucleotides: 8. The CDR3 runs to 13 residues. Germline V lookup: CDR1 MNHEY, CDR2 SVGAGI. CDR3 protein: CASSQRDSRKLFF. The CDR3 DNA follows: TGTGCCAGCAGCCAAAGGGACAGTAGAAAACTGTTTTTT.

This clone was picked up many times. This chain joins TRBV5-1 and TRBJ1-1; D is perhaps TRBD1 (6 bases). The germline V and J ends were trimmed by 4 bases and 1 base, with 17 bases remaining between them. CDR3 size: 16 residues. From germline, CDR1 is SGHRS and CDR2 YFSETQ. CDR3 in amino acids: CASSTTGRGKNTEAFF. DNA of the CDR3: TGCGCCAGCAGCACGACGGGCAGGGGCAAGAACACTGAAGCTTTCTTT.

The CDR3 DNA sequence: TGTGCCAGCAGCCTCTTTGGGACAGTCAACAATGAGCAGTTCTTC. It codes for CASSLFGTVNNEQFF. This chain connects TRBV7-6 to TRBJ2-1; 7 bases are a match to TRBD1. V dropped 5 bases and J dropped 5; count of bases not matched to a gene: 9. Germline CDR1 SGHVS, CDR2 FNYEAQ. The CDR3 is 15 residues long.

The chain couples TRBV6-5 to TRBJ1-6; no firm D call. The germline CDR1 and CDR2 sequences are MNHEY and SVGAGI. V was cut by 8 bases and J by 9 bases, with 14 bases left in between. CDR3 length equals 13 residues. The CDR3 sequence: CASREAAGSPLHF. CDR3 bases: TGTGCCAGCCGGGAGGCCGCTGGTTCACCCCTCCACTTT.

The chain carries TRBV5-8 and TRBJ2-3, with TRBD1 as a possible D gene (6 bases). The CDR3 is 15 amino acids. V was clipped by 3 bases and J by 5 bases, with 16 bases between them. Germline V gene data show CDR1 as SGHTS and CDR2 as YDEGEE. The CDR3 DNA reads as TGTGCCAGCAGCTCTGAACACAGGGAGATAGATACGCAGTATTTT. Translation gives CASSSEHREIDTQYF.

The V and J genes are TRBV7-3 and TRBJ2-7; TRBD1 matches at 10 bases. CDR1 is SGHTA, CDR2 FQGTGA, per germline. The CDR3 runs 15 residues. The ends lost 5 bases at V and 6 bases at J; junction bases unmatched: 10. In DNA, the CDR3 is TGTGCCAGCAGCCCGGCCGGGACAGGGGACGGCGAGCAGTACTTC. Protein sequence: CASSPAGTGDGEQYF.

V is TRBV12-3 or TRBV12-4 and J is TRBJ2-3; D ambiguous. The length of the CDR3 is 12 residues. Deletions cut 5 bases from V and 2 bases from J, with 5 bases between. CDR3 loop: CASSILTDTQYF. In DNA, the CDR3 is TGTGCCAGCAGTATCCTCACAGATACGCAGTATTTT.

This chain links TRBV19 with TRBJ2-3, with 11 bases aligning to TRBD1. The CDR3 has 15 amino acids. Trimming cost V 10 bases and J 1 base; bases outside gene matches: 7. The V gene's germline CDR1 is LNHDA and CDR2 SQIVND (reference sequence). This chain's CDR3 is CATGQGAQGTDTQYF. The CDR3 nucleotides are TGTGCCACCGGACAGGGGGCGCAGGGCACAGATACGCAGTATTTT.

The chain carries TRBV6-5 and TRBJ2-1, with 12 bases that match TRBD2. Trimming removed 7 bases from V and 10 bases from J; junction bases left unmatched: 11. Germline V gene data show CDR1 as MNHEY and CDR2 as SVGAGI. This CDR3 contains 15 residues. The CDR3 bases are TGTGCCAGCACCGACTCCGGACTAGCGGGGAACGAGCAGTTCTTC. It specifies CASTDSGLAGNEQFF.